One and the same sample provided the 28 T cell receptor beta chains below, sequenced in a study of naive and memory T cell subsets (dated by TCRdb to about 2017). The library came from UMI-ligation and nested PCR. Instrument used: Illumina MiSeq. An equimolar mix of two oligonucleotides covering both TRBC1 and TRBC2 was used as the beta constant-region primer. The ligated cDNA went through four rounds of PCR with nested alpha and beta constant-region primers together with the SP2 primer. TCRdb reprocessed the public reads (quality trimming at Q25 with fastp, clone calling with MiXCR) and kept in-frame beta chains. Merged by CDR3 protein, the rows form single entries marked with the most common genes and DNA. In this sample the table shows 95,000 to 150,000 distinct CDR3 sequences, 36% of which occur a single time. More than 0.8% of the sample rests with the top ten. The sequenced sample was central memory CD4+ T cells from blood. The sample's cell subset or site, from its label and the paper: central memory, CD45RA- CD27+. Receptor source: a human donor in good health.

This clonotype has only one observation. V gene TRBV29-1 combines with J gene TRBJ2-3; perhaps TRBD2 as D (5 bases). Germline V gene sequence: CDR1 SQVTM, CDR2 ANQGSEA. V was clipped by 5 bases and J by 2 bases, with 11 bases between them. This CDR3 comprises 13 residues. CDR3 sequence: CSVPTGNTDTQYF. The CDR3, as DNA: TGCAGCGTTCCCACCGGGAACACAGATACGCAGTATTTT.

This sequence joins TRBV28 and TRBJ2-7; possibly TRBD1 for D (6 bases). This CDR3 is 15 amino acids long. Trimming took 6 bases from V and 0 from J, leaving 15 bases between them. CDR1 is MDHEN, CDR2 SYDVKM, per germline. CDR3 DNA: TGTGCCAGCAGCCGCGCAGGGGCCCGCTCCTACGAGCAGTACTTC. Translating it yields CASSRAGARSYEQYF.

This clonotype was detected only a few times. The rearrangement joins TRBV7-6 to TRBJ2-7; D gene unclear. V lost 2 bases to trimming and J lost 0 bases, with 5 bases between them. Germline lookup yields CDR1 SGHVS and CDR2 FNYEAQ. This CDR3 spans 13 amino acids. For the CDR3, the DNA is TGTGCCAGCAGCTTAAGCTACTCCTACGAGCAGTACTTC. It specifies CASSLSYSYEQYF.

The chain uses TRBV5-4 and TRBJ2-5, with D maybe TRBD1 (5 bases). The germline gives CDR1 SGHNT, CDR2 YYREEE (reference sequence). V lost 0 bases and J 3 bases, leaving 18 bases between the germline ends. CDR3 size: 17 residues. CDR3: CASSLGPRVGDKETQYF. As DNA, the CDR3 is TGTGCCAGCAGCTTGGGCCCCAGGGTCGGAGATAAAGAGACCCAGTACTTC.

This clonotype was observed a handful of times. CDR3 residues: CASSLSRVAEQYF. CDR3 in DNA: TGCGCCAGCAGCCTCAGCAGGGTCGCCGAGCAGTACTTC. This chain uses TRBV4-3 with TRBJ2-7; the D gene is possibly TRBD1 (5 bases). Trimming took 4 bases from V and 6 from J, leaving 13 bases between them. CDR1 and CDR2 (germline): LGHNA, YSLEER. CDR3 length equals 13 residues.

The chain has TRBV6-6 and TRBJ1-6; D is ambiguous. The CDR3 totals 16 residues. V was pared by 7 bases and J by 4 bases, with 17 bases between. The germline gives CDR1 MNHNY, CDR2 SVGAGI (reference sequence). DNA of the CDR3: TGTGCCAGCATTAGATACATGGGTGGATATAATTCACCCCTCCACTTT. It encodes CASIRYMGGYNSPLHF.

The chain has TRBV5-1 and TRBJ2-5, with TRBD2 matching 8 bases. Trimming removed 0 bases from V and 1 base from J; junction bases left unmatched: 8. The CDR3 runs to 17 residues. Germline V gene sequence: CDR1 SGHRS, CDR2 YFSETQ. The CDR3 region has the DNA TGCGCCAGCAGCTTGGTCGGGACTAGAACGCTCCAAGAGACCCAGTACTTC. Residues: CASSLVGTRTLQETQYF.

This clonotype is a singleton in its sample. The chain has TRBV12-3 or TRBV12-4 and TRBJ1-5, with D possibly being TRBD1 (5 bases). The CDR3 loop spans 13 amino acids. The ends were cut back, 4 bases at V and 6 bases at J, with 10 bases in the middle. The DNA for the CDR3 is TGTGCCAGCAGTTATAGGAGGGGTCAGCCCCAGCATTTT. Its translation is CASSYRRGQPQHF.

The chain joins TRBV6-1 to TRBJ1-1, with D possibly matching TRBD1 (5 bases). Germline CDR1 reads MNHNS; CDR2 reads SASEGT. V lost 3 bases and J lost 3, with 8 bases in between. This CDR3 spans 13 amino acids. The CDR3 is CASSEQGHTEAFF. The DNA of the CDR3 is TGTGCCAGCAGTGAGCAGGGTCACACTGAAGCTTTCTTT.

This chain uses TRBV18 with TRBJ2-7, with D unclear. Germline loops: CDR1 KGHSH, CDR2 LQKENI. Deletions cut 2 bases from V and 6 bases from J, with 17 bases between. The CDR3 has 15 amino acids. In DNA, the CDR3 is TGTGCCAGCTCACCAGGTCGGTCAGTTTGGAGCGAGCAGTACTTC. It specifies CASSPGRSVWSEQYF.

This clonotype was picked up a small number of times. The chain employs TRBV19 and TRBJ2-5; unclear D gene. The CDR3 covers 16 residues. The germline CDR1 and CDR2 sequences are LNHDA and SQIVND (reference sequence). Trimming shortened V by 2 bases and J by 5 bases, and 18 bases separated the two germline ends. CDR3 sequence reads: CASSIIPDGGSETQYF. Written as DNA, the CDR3 is TGTGCCAGTAGTATAATTCCCGACGGTGGATCCGAGACCCAGTACTTC.

This chain uses TRBV18 with TRBJ2-7, with 7 bases aligning to TRBD1. This CDR3 contains 14 residues. Trimming at V came to 4 bases and at J to 4 bases, leaving 7 bases not matched to a gene. CDR1 and CDR2 from the germline V gene are KGHSH and LQKENI. Written as DNA, the CDR3 is TGTGCCAGCTCACTCGTCGGGACAGATTACGAGCAGTACTTC. Protein product: CASSLVGTDYEQYF.

The chain joins TRBV14 to TRBJ2-1; 11 bases are a match to TRBD2. J was trimmed by 4 bases and V by 4 bases; bases with no gene match: 6. This CDR3 has 16 residues. Germline-derived CDR1 and CDR2 are SGHDN and FVKESK. The CDR3 loop reads CASSLLAGVAYNEQFF. In DNA form, the CDR3 reads TGTGCCAGCAGCCTACTAGCGGGAGTAGCTTACAATGAGCAGTTCTTC.

The J gene is TRBJ2-2, the V gene TRBV20-1; no reliable D call. Trimming took off 2 bases at V and 6 bases at J, with 13 bases between the two ends. The CDR3 length is 14 residues. Looked up from germline, CDR1 is DFQATT and CDR2 is SNEGSKA (reference sequence). For the CDR3, the DNA is TGCAGTGCTAGACAAAACCGACAAGCCGGGGAGCTGTTTTTT. Its protein product is CSARQNRQAGELFF.

The chain combines TRBV20-1 with TRBJ2-3; D gene ambiguous. In germline, CDR1 is DFQATT, CDR2 SNEGSKA (reference sequence). CDR3 size: 17 residues. The V gene lost 1 base and the J gene lost 0 bases, with 17 bases spanning the gap. This chain's CDR3 is CSARADSRWSSTDTQYF. In DNA form, the CDR3 reads TGCAGTGCTAGAGCAGATAGCAGGTGGTCTAGCACAGATACGCAGTATTTT.

V is TRBV20-1 and J is TRBJ2-1; 10 bases agree with TRBD2. The CDR3 consists of 18 residues. Germline trimming cut 5 bases from V and 5 bases from J; bases unmatched to any gene: 18. Germline CDR1 DFQATT, CDR2 SNEGSKA (reference sequence). CDR3 region: CSARGGTVNLAGDNEQFF. CDR3 DNA sequence: TGCAGTGCTCGAGGGGGGACAGTCAATCTAGCGGGGGACAATGAGCAGTTCTTC.

This clonotype has at least ten counts. The V and J genes are TRBV9 and TRBJ2-5, with D uncertain. V dropped 1 base and J dropped 5 bases, with 15 bases sitting between them. The length of the CDR3 is 15 residues. Germline CDR1 reads SGDLS; CDR2 reads YYNGEE. CDR3 nucleotides: TGTGCCAGCAGCGTAAGGTCAGGCAGCGTGGAGACCCAGTACTTC. Its translation is CASSVRSGSVETQYF.

This clonotype has just one count. The rearrangement uses TRBV7-8 and TRBJ2-7; 10 positions agree with TRBD2. Germline CDR1 SGHVS, CDR2 FQNEAQ. The CDR3 contains 19 residues. The J segment lost 3 bases and the V segment lost 5 bases, leaving 19 bases of the junction unmatched. The CDR3 DNA reads TGTGCCAGCAGCCCACCGGGTTTTAGTGTGGCTAGCGGGAGCTACGAGCAGTACTTC. This gives the protein CASSPPGFSVASGSYEQYF.

CDR3 nucleotides: TGTGCCTGGAGTGTACCGCGGCAGGGATCGGTTCAGCCCCAGCATTTT. It yields the protein CAWSVPRQGSVQPQHF. The V gene is TRBV30, the J gene TRBJ1-5; D is possibly TRBD1 (5 bases). This CDR3 has 16 residues. Germline V gives CDR1 GTSNPN, CDR2 SVGIG (reference sequence). The ends were cut back, 0 bases at V and 6 bases at J, with 18 bases in the middle.

This clonotype turned up a few times. V usage is TRBV18 and J usage is TRBJ2-1, with TRBD2 identical over 13 bases. This CDR3 is built from 17 residues. Germline CDR1 reads KGHSH; CDR2 reads LQKENI. The V gene end was trimmed by 1 base and the J gene end by 2 bases; junction bases not matched to a gene: 2. This CDR3 is CASSPRTSGSPYNEQFF. In nucleotides, the CDR3 is TGTGCCAGCTCACCACGGACTAGCGGGAGCCCCTACAATGAGCAGTTCTTC.

This clonotype was seen only once. The rearrangement joins TRBV24-1 to TRBJ2-1; TRBD2 matches 11 bases. This CDR3 comprises 17 residues. After removal of 3 bases from V and 10 bases from J, the junction contained 13 bases not matched to a gene. The V gene's germline CDR1 is KGHDR and CDR2 SFDVKD. The CDR3 here is CATSDHPGLAVSPEQFF. In DNA, the CDR3 is TGTGCCACCAGTGATCACCCGGGACTAGCGGTTTCACCGGAGCAGTTCTTC.

This sequence joins TRBV7-6 and TRBJ2-7; 9 bases line up with TRBD2. The CDR3 is 16 amino acids. The V segment lost 5 bases and the J segment 2 bases; nucleotides outside the gene matches: 10. Per germline, CDR1 SGHVS and CDR2 FNYEAQ. The CDR3 sequence: CASSILSGRGAYEQYF. CDR3 sequence (DNA): TGTGCCAGCAGCATCCTTAGCGGGAGAGGGGCCTACGAGCAGTACTTC. The full variable domain, completed using reference TRBV7-6 and TRBJ2-7, is GAGVSQSPRYKVTKRGQDVALRCDPISGHVSLYWYRQALGQGPEFLTYFNYEAQQDKSGLPNDRFSAERPEGSISTLTIQRTEQRDSAMYRCASSILSGRGAYEQYFGPGTRLTVT.

V and J are TRBV7-3 and TRBJ2-6, with D possibly matching TRBD2 (5 bases). The germline V and J ends were trimmed by 5 bases and 5 bases, with 7 bases remaining between them. CDR3 size: 13 residues. Germline CDR1 is SGHTA and CDR2 is FQGTGA. CDR3 sequence: CASSQTRANVLTF. CDR3 bases: TGTGCCAGCAGCCAGACTAGGGCCAACGTCCTGACTTTC. The full variable domain, with the rest looked up from reference TRBV7-3 and TRBJ2-6, is GAGVSQTPSNKVTEKGKYVELRCDPISGHTALYWYRQSLGQGPEFLIYFQGTGAADDSGLPNDRFFAVRPEGSVSTLKIQRTERGDSAVYLCASSQTRANVLTFGAGSRLTVL.

The chain is built from TRBV15 and TRBJ2-2; 9 bases fit TRBD1. J was trimmed by 7 bases and V by 3 bases; bases with no gene match: 9. CDR3 length: 16 residues. Germline assignment: CDR1 LNHNV and CDR2 YYDKDF (reference sequence). CDR3 sequence reads: CATSRSGTGLNGELFF. The CDR3, as DNA: TGTGCCACCAGCAGGTCCGGGACAGGGTTAAACGGGGAGCTGTTTTTT.

A few counts support this clonotype. V and J are TRBV7-6 and TRBJ2-3; D is perhaps TRBD2 (5 bases). V lost 3 bases to trimming and J lost 4 bases, with 8 bases between them. CDR1 SGHVS and CDR2 FNYEAQ come from the germline V gene. The CDR3 consists of 13 residues. As DNA, the CDR3 is TGTGCCAGCAGCTTGCTACTAGCAGATACGCAGTATTTT. Its protein product is CASSLLLADTQYF.

This clonotype was seen a handful of times. This rearrangement joins TRBV27 to TRBJ2-1; D remains unclear. Germline V CDR1 and CDR2: MNHEY, SMNVEV (reference sequence). V shed 0 bases and J shed 0 bases, with 15 bases lying between them. The CDR3 runs to 18 residues. CDR3 nucleotide sequence: TGTGCCAGCAGTTTATCGTGGGTCACTTGGGGCTCCTACAATGAGCAGTTCTTC. The encoded protein is CASSLSWVTWGSYNEQFF.

The V and J genes are TRBV6-1 and TRBJ2-3; D ambiguous. V gave up 3 bases and J gave up 1 base, with 8 bases separating them. The CDR3 sequence is 14 residues long. Germline V gives CDR1 MNHNS, CDR2 SASEGT. CDR3 region: CASSEVPGTDTQYF. As DNA, the CDR3 is TGTGCCAGCAGTGAGGTACCCGGCACAGATACGCAGTATTTT.

This clonotype has only a few counts. J is TRBJ2-3 and V is TRBV11-2, with 7 bases lining up with TRBD2. The J segment lost 2 bases and the V segment lost 6 bases, leaving 8 bases of the junction unmatched. This CDR3 spans 15 amino acids. Germline loops: CDR1 SGHAT, CDR2 FQNNGV. The CDR3 DNA follows: TGTGCCAGCAGTCCGGGGGGACTGATCACAGATACGCAGTATTTT. Residues: CASSPGGLITDTQYF.